The rows below give T cell receptor beta chains drawn from one sample of a study of CD8+ T cells in alopecia areata. TCRdb's copy holds only in-frame clones and misses some; the assay was immunoSEQ multiplex PCR. The sample consists of about 100,000 clones, under 60% of them appearing once. The sequencing input was NKG2D-low CD8+ T cells sorted from blood. The receptors were gathered from a human donor with alopecia areata. CDR3s include the opening cysteine and the closing phenylalanine or tryptophan. The D gene is left open where the match is weak. Clone size, where shown, is once, few, many, or a class for clones that have expanded.

>NA|TRBJ2-7|TRBV7-3|NA
CASSLTASSRGEQYF
TGTGCCAGCAGCTTAACGGCCAGTTCTCGGGGCGAGCAGTACTTC
>NA|TRBJ1-3|TRBV14|NA
CASSHRSSGNTIYF
TGTGCCAGCAGCCATAGAAGCTCTGGAAACACCATATATTTT
>NA|TRBJ1-5|TRBV7-8|NA
CASSLIWALNQPQHF
TGTGCCAGCAGCCTGATCTGGGCCCTCAATCAGCCCCAGCATTTT
>few|TRBJ2-7|TRBV29-1|NA
CSAAGASIYEQYF
TGCAGCGCCGCTGGCGCATCGATCTACGAGCAGTACTTC
>many|TRBJ1-4|TRBV4-1|NA
CASSQDPAGTNEKLFF
TGCGCCAGCAGCCAAGATCCCGCAGGTACAAATGAAAAACTGTTTTTT
>NA|TRBJ2-3|TRBV9|NA
CASSVGGGPDTQYF
TGTGCCAGCAGCGTAGGCGGGGGCCCAGATACGCAGTATTTT
>NA|TRBJ2-7|TRBV27|TRBD1
CASSLGIGTGAYEQYF
TGTGCCAGCAGTTTAGGTATAGGGACAGGGGCCTACGAGCAGTACTTC
>NA|TRBJ2-7|TRBV29-1|TRBD2
CSVAGLAFYEQYF
TGCAGCGTCGCCGGACTAGCGTTTTACGAGCAGTACTTC
>NA|TRBJ2-7|TRBV6-6|TRBD2
CANLLRLADFYEQYF
TGTGCCAACCTCCTTCGACTAGCGGATTTCTACGAGCAGTACTTC
>NA|TRBJ2-3|TRBV29-1|NA
CSVVSIIGDTQYF
TGCAGCGTTGTGTCCATCATTGGGGATACGCAGTATTTT
>NA|TRBJ2-7|TRBV7-3|NA
CASSPGTGLREQYF
TGTGCCAGCAGCCCAGGGACTGGGCTCCGCGAGCAGTACTTC
>NA|TRBJ2-1|TRBV7-6|NA
CASSFSPEDNEQFF
TGTGCCAGCAGCTTTTCCCCGGAAGACAATGAGCAGTTCTTC
>NA|TRBJ2-7|TRBV27|NA
CASSPKSLSYEQYF
TGTGCCAGCAGTCCAAAATCTCTCTCCTACGAGCAGTACTTC
>few|TRBJ2-1|TRBV29-1|TRBD2
CSVGGLAGNVVNEQFF
TGCAGCGTTGGGGGGTTAGCGGGAAACGTGGTGAATGAGCAGTTCTTC
>NA|TRBJ2-1|TRBV30|NA
CAWSVIEQFF
TGTGCCTGGAGTGTAATTGAGCAGTTCTTC
>NA|TRBJ2-7|TRBV4-1|NA
CASGEVEQYF
TGCGCCAGCGGGGAGGTCGAGCAGTACTTC
>NA|TRBJ2-7|TRBV10-3|TRBD2
CAISEPRVAGGKEQYF
TGTGCCATCAGTGAGCCAAGAGTAGCGGGAGGCAAAGAGCAGTACTTC
>NA|TRBJ2-7|TRBV27|NA
CASSWRASYEQYF
TGTGCCAGCAGTTGGAGGGCGTCTTACGAGCAGTACTTC
>NA|TRBJ2-1|TRBV2|NA
CASSDGTYNEQFF
TGTGCCAGCAGCGACGGGACTTACAATGAGCAGTTCTTC
>once|TRBJ2-1|TRBV2|NA
CASSTGLSYNEQFF
TGTGCCAGCAGTACAGGGTTGTCATACAATGAGCAGTTCTTC
>NA|TRBJ1-5|TRBV30|NA
CAWGTPRPQHF
TGTGCCTGGGGGACTCCCAGGCCCCAGCATTTT
>NA|TRBJ2-7|TRBV6-5|NA
CASSVMDSTFYEQYF
TGTGCCAGCAGTGTAATGGACAGTACCTTCTACGAGCAGTACTTC
>once|TRBJ1-1|TRBV11-2|NA
CASSLVLSAEAFF
TGTGCCAGCAGCTTAGTTCTGAGCGCTGAAGCTTTCTTT
>NA|TRBJ1-1|TRBV7-9|NA
CASSLEQFQAFF
TGTGCCAGCAGCTTAGAACAGTTTCAAGCTTTCTTT
>few|TRBJ2-3|TRBV27|NA
CASSWTRSTDTQYF
TGTGCCAGCAGCTGGACCCGGAGCACAGATACGCAGTATTTT
>once|TRBJ2-7|TRBV7-6|TRBD2
CASSSGGLAAYEQYF
TGTGCCAGCAGCTCGGGGGGGCTAGCGGCCTACGAGCAGTACTTC
>NA|TRBJ1-1|TRBV7-9|NA
CASSFIAINTEAFF
TGTGCCAGCAGCTTCATCGCGATTAACACTGAAGCTTTCTTT
>NA|TRBJ2-1|TRBV6-5|NA
CASTSVPSSYNEQFF
TGTGCCAGCACCTCTGTCCCGAGCTCCTACAATGAGCAGTTCTTC
>NA|TRBJ2-2|TRBV11-2|NA
CASSLLNTGELFF
TGTGCCAGCAGCTTACTGAACACCGGGGAGCTGTTTTTT
>few|TRBJ2-1|TRBV7-9|NA
CASSLGLGNEQFF
TGTGCCAGCAGCTTAGGCCTCGGCAATGAGCAGTTCTTC
>NA|TRBJ2-1|TRBV28|TRBD2
CASSFPMTSGVNNEQFF
TGTGCCAGCAGTTTCCCCATGACTAGCGGGGTAAACAATGAGCAGTTCTTC
>NA|TRBJ1-4|TRBV6-5|NA
CASSSLKGMEKLFF
TGTGCCAGCAGTTCTTTGAAGGGGATGGAAAAACTGTTTTTT
>NA|TRBJ2-7|TRBV15|NA
CATSRELARSYEQYF
TGTGCCACCAGCAGAGAACTAGCTAGATCCTACGAGCAGTACTTC
>few|TRBJ2-5|TRBV5-4|TRBD2
CASRPTGTTGVQETQYF
TGTGCCAGCAGGCCGACCGGGACTACTGGAGTACAAGAGACCCAGTACTTC
>NA|TRBJ1-5|TRBV2|NA
CASSPHPGGVQPQHF
TGTGCCAGCAGTCCACACCCTGGGGGAGTTCAGCCCCAGCATTTT
>NA|TRBJ2-1|TRBV5-1|TRBD1
CASSFTGTGDNEQFF
TGCGCCAGCAGCTTTACCGGGACAGGGGACAATGAGCAGTTCTTC
>few|TRBJ1-3|TRBV14|TRBD1
CASSQTGTEYSGNTIYF
TGTGCCAGCAGCCAAACCGGGACAGAGTACTCTGGAAACACCATATATTTT
>NA|TRBJ2-7|TRBV7-2|NA
CASSWGDQYEQYF
TGTGCCAGCAGCTGGGGGGATCAGTACGAGCAGTACTTC
>NA|TRBJ1-1|TRBV2|NA
CASRAGNTEAFF
TGTGCCAGCCGCGCGGGGAACACTGAAGCTTTCTTT
>NA|TRBJ2-1|TRBV11-2|NA
CASSLTGYYNEQFF
TGTGCCAGCAGCTTAACTGGCTACTACAATGAGCAGTTCTTC